Below, 28 T cell receptor beta chains from the same sample are listed, as sequenced in a study of T cells in Graves' hyperthyroidism and ophthalmopathy. TCR beta CDR3 regions were amplified from RNA. With the HTBI primer set, the TCR CDR3 went through a first round of RT-PCR. MiXCR, run by TCRdb on the multiplex PCR reads, gives a single entry per CDR3 protein. The table records 360,000 or so distinct CDR3 sequences, about a fifth of them present only once. Sequencing input: blood. The origin of the receptors is a woman between 18 and 29 years old with Graves' hyperthyroidism.

This clonotype has ten or more counts. The chain joins TRBV7-9 to TRBJ2-5; D perhaps matches TRBD1 (5 bases). The CDR3 runs 14 residues. Trimming pared 3 bases from V and 0 bases from J, leaving 8 bases between. Germline V gene sequence: CDR1 SEHNR, CDR2 FQNEAQ (reference sequence). The DNA of the CDR3 is TGTGCCAGCAGCTTCCGGACAAACCAAGAGACCCAGTACTTC. This codes for CASSFRTNQETQYF.

Many counts were recorded for this clonotype. This chain links TRBV28 with TRBJ1-1; D unclear. Germline-derived CDR1 and CDR2 are MDHEN and SYDVKM. The CDR3 contains 16 residues. V lost 5 bases and J lost 0, with 16 bases in between. The CDR3 DNA follows: TGTGCCAGCAGTCTCTCCCGCTGGAGCATGAACACTGAAGCTTTCTTT. Its protein is CASSLSRWSMNTEAFF.

This clonotype was detected many times. The chain recombines TRBV11-2 with TRBJ2-7; unclear D gene. Germline V gene sequence: CDR1 SGHAT, CDR2 FQNNGV. CDR3 length: 13 amino acids. Trimming removed 3 bases at V and 3 bases at J, with 9 bases between. Here the CDR3 reads CASSLFTLYEQYF. DNA for the CDR3: TGTGCCAGCAGCTTGTTTACGCTCTACGAGCAGTACTTC.

There are many counts of this clonotype. The CDR3 region is CASRRAGPNTGELFF. CDR3 DNA: TGTGCCAGCAGGCGAGCGGGTCCTAACACCGGGGAGCTGTTTTTT. The V gene is TRBV2, the J gene TRBJ2-2; weak D call: TRBD2 (6 bases). Germline values: CDR1 SNHLY, CDR2 FYNNEI. V was trimmed by 6 bases and J by 2 bases, leaving 13 bases between them. The CDR3 sequence is 15 residues long.

This clonotype has ten or more counts. The V gene is TRBV6-5, the J gene TRBJ2-2; 9 bases agree with TRBD2. The V gene's germline CDR1 is MNHEY and CDR2 SVGAGI. J was trimmed by 7 bases and V by 9 bases; bases with no gene match: 12. The CDR3 totals 15 residues. The CDR3 DNA follows: TGTGCCAGTAACTCAGCGGGGGGTCGGATCGGGGAGCTGTTTTTT. This codes for CASNSAGGRIGELFF.

This clonotype was picked up many times. V gene TRBV10-3 combines with J gene TRBJ1-1; TRBD1 is a possible D gene (5 bases). Germline V gene data show CDR1 as ENHRY and CDR2 as SYGVKD. The CDR3 is 13 residues long. The V end lost 3 bases, the J end lost 7 bases, and 12 bases lay between the germline ends. The CDR3 loop reads CAISERQGIEAFF. CDR3 bases: TGTGCCATCAGTGAACGGCAGGGAATTGAAGCTTTCTTT.

This clonotype occurred many times. This chain links TRBV2 with TRBJ2-7; maybe TRBD2 (5 bases). CDR3 length: 13 residues. V lost 8 bases, J lost 6 bases, and 17 bases lay in between. Germline V lookup: CDR1 SNHLY, CDR2 FYNNEI. The CDR3 sequence is CASSAAVVGEQYF. The CDR3 DNA follows: TGTGCCAGCTCTGCAGCGGTGGTTGGCGAGCAGTACTTC.

In its sample, this clonotype was seen many times. CDR3 sequence (DNA): TGTGCCAGCAGTTACACTGGAGGGACAGGGGAGAACGGGGAGCTGTTTTTT. Amino acids: CASSYTGGTGENGELFF. The rearrangement uses TRBV6-5 and TRBJ2-2, with TRBD1 matching over 10 bases. The CDR3 totals 17 residues. CDR1 and CDR2 from the germline V gene are MNHEY and SVGAGI. V trimming: 2 bases; J trimming: 7 bases; junction bases outside the gene matches: 10.

At least ten counts were recorded for this clonotype. This chain links TRBV6-5 with TRBJ1-1; no firm D call. Germline-derived CDR1 and CDR2 are MNHEY and SVGAGI. V gave up 6 bases and J gave up 1 base, with 9 bases separating them. This CDR3 is 13 amino acids long. CDR3 DNA sequence: TGTGCCAGCAGGACGGACTGGAACACTGAAGCTTTCTTT. Its protein product is CASRTDWNTEAFF.

This clonotype was recorded at least ten times. The chain carries TRBV6-1 and TRBJ1-1, with 7 bases that match TRBD1. V dropped 6 bases and J dropped 1; count of bases not matched to a gene: 5. This CDR3 is 14 amino acids long. Per the germline V gene, CDR1 is MNHNS and CDR2 is SASEGT. The CDR3 DNA reads TGTGCCAGCAGCCCCCGGGACAGGAACACTGAAGCTTTCTTT. It is translated as CASSPRDRNTEAFF.

This clonotype occurred many times. This rearrangement joins TRBV2 to TRBJ2-2; D remains unclear. V was trimmed by 1 base and J by 4 bases, leaving 1 base between them. CDR1 and CDR2 (germline): SNHLY, FYNNEI. The CDR3 runs to 12 residues. CDR3: CASSEVTGELFF. The CDR3 bases are TGTGCCAGCAGTGAAGTCACCGGGGAGCTGTTTTTT.

The J gene is TRBJ2-3, the V gene TRBV7-6; D is ambiguous. The length of the CDR3 is 16 residues. The germline V gene has CDR1 SGHVS and CDR2 FNYEAQ. Trimming stripped 1 base from V and 1 base from J, with 12 bases between. DNA of the CDR3: TGTGCCAGCAGCTTAGTTTCTTCTAGGGGCACAGATACGCAGTATTTT. It translates to CASSLVSSRGTDTQYF. The whole variable domain, filled in from reference TRBV7-6 and TRBJ2-3, reads GAGVSQSPRYKVTKRGQDVALRCDPISGHVSLYWYRQALGQGPEFLTYFNYEAQQDKSGLPNDRFSAERPEGSISTLTIQRTEQRDSAMYRCASSLVSSRGTDTQYFGPGTRLTVL.

This clonotype has only a few counts. The rearrangement links TRBV28 to TRBJ2-5; the match to TRBD1 covers 11 bases. The germline V gene has CDR1 MDHEN and CDR2 SYDVKM. The CDR3 runs 15 residues. V trimming: 5 bases; J trimming: 4 bases; junction bases outside the gene matches: 6. Here the CDR3 DNA reads TGTGCCAGCAGTCGACGGACAGGGGGCCCAGAGACCCAGTACTTC. It translates to CASSRRTGGPETQYF.

The genes are TRBV7-9 and TRBJ2-4, with 10 positions matching TRBD2. The J segment lost 1 base and the V segment lost 3 bases, leaving 6 bases of the junction unmatched. Germline assignment: CDR1 SEHNR and CDR2 FQNEAQ (reference sequence). CDR3 length: 17 residues. DNA of the CDR3: TGTGCCAGCAGCTTCAAAGCGGGGGGGCTGGCCAAAAACATTCAGTACTTC. Its translation: CASSFKAGGLAKNIQYF.

This clonotype was detected ten times or more. Here the CDR3 reads CASSRTLGYDGYTF. CDR3 coding DNA: TGTGCCAGCAGCCGGACTTTAGGGTACGATGGCTACACCTTC. V is TRBV7-8 and J is TRBJ1-2; D gene uncertain. From germline, CDR1 is SGHVS and CDR2 FQNEAQ. The germline V and J ends were trimmed by 5 bases and 6 bases, with 16 bases remaining between them. This CDR3 spans 14 amino acids.

This clonotype was recorded at least ten times. The V and J genes are TRBV7-2 and TRBJ2-7; D is possibly TRBD1 or TRBD2 (5 bases each). V lost 1 base, J lost 5 bases, and 9 bases lay in between. Per germline, CDR1 SGHTA and CDR2 FQGNSA. This CDR3 comprises 13 residues. For the CDR3, the DNA is TGTGCCAGCAGCTTAGTCGGGGCAGACGAGCAGTACTTC. It specifies CASSLVGADEQYF.

This clonotype was seen repeatedly, ten times or more. In DNA form, the CDR3 reads TGTGCCAGCAGCCAAGGGGTGGCAGGGGGCAATCAGCCCCAGCATTTT. This sequence encodes CASSQGVAGGNQPQHF. V gene TRBV4-2 combines with J gene TRBJ1-5; D is perhaps TRBD1 (6 bases). V was shortened by 1 base and J by 2 bases, with 12 bases between the two germline ends. The germline V gene encodes CDR1 LGHNA and CDR2 YNFKEQ. CDR3 length: 16 amino acids.

The sample holds many counts of this clonotype. CDR3 protein: CASSRPGLAGQETQYF. DNA for the CDR3: TGCGCCAGCAGCCGCCCGGGACTAGCGGGGCAAGAGACCCAGTACTTC. V usage is TRBV4-1 and J usage is TRBJ2-5, with TRBD2 matching 13 bases. Germline lookup yields CDR1 MGHRA and CDR2 YSYEKL. With 4 bases clipped from V and 2 bases from J, the junction kept 4 bases outside the gene matches. The length of the CDR3 is 16 residues.

This clonotype was counted only a few times. The rearrangement joins TRBV5-4 to TRBJ2-7, with D maybe TRBD1 (6 bases). The germline V and J ends were trimmed by 2 bases and 5 bases, with 14 bases remaining between them. The CDR3 covers 14 residues. Per germline, CDR1 SGHNT and CDR2 YYREEE (reference sequence). The CDR3 loop reads CASSFNRDQDEQYF. The CDR3 DNA follows: TGTGCCAGCAGCTTTAACAGGGACCAAGACGAGCAGTACTTC.

The chain recombines TRBV15 with TRBJ1-1; weak D call: TRBD1 (6 bases). The CDR3 runs 15 residues. From germline, CDR1 is LNHNV and CDR2 YYDKDF (reference sequence). V dropped 5 bases and J dropped 9 bases, with 22 bases sitting between them. CDR3 bases: TGTGCCACCAGCCCCCCCGCATCGGACAGCCAAAAAGCTTTCTTT. This encodes CATSPPASDSQKAFF.

This clonotype occurred a few times. V and J are TRBV6-1 and TRBJ1-2; D remains unclear. This CDR3 has 12 amino acids. V lost 8 bases to trimming and J lost 3 bases, with 10 bases between them. CDR1 and CDR2 from the germline V gene are MNHNS and SASEGT. The CDR3 nucleotides read TGTGCCAGCGCTGGGATTGACTATGGCTACACCTTC. Protein: CASAGIDYGYTF.

Only a few counts were recorded for this clonotype. The chain is built from TRBV30 and TRBJ2-2; TRBD1 is a possible D gene (5 bases). The CDR3 extends over 13 amino acids. V was cut by 2 bases and J by 4 bases, with 8 bases left in between. Looked up from germline, CDR1 is GTSNPN and CDR2 is SVGIG (reference sequence). The CDR3 sequence: CAWSRGFTGELFF. For the CDR3, the DNA is TGTGCCTGGAGTAGGGGCTTCACCGGGGAGCTGTTTTTT.

The genes are TRBV12-3 or TRBV12-4 and TRBJ2-7; 7 positions agree with TRBD1. Trimming cost V 6 bases and J 3 bases; bases outside gene matches: 11. This CDR3 has 15 residues. CDR3 residues: CASSPTNRGGYEQYF. For the CDR3, the DNA is TGTGCCAGCAGCCCTACGAACAGGGGCGGCTACGAGCAGTACTTC.

In this sample, this clonotype turned up many times. This CDR3 is CASSYSRYGTGVGEAFF. DNA for the CDR3: TGTGCCAGCAGTTATTCCCGATACGGGACAGGGGTTGGCGAAGCTTTCTTT. The V gene is TRBV6-5, the J gene TRBJ1-1; 10 nucleotides align to TRBD1. J lost 8 bases, V lost 3 bases, and 15 bases had no gene match. CDR1 is MNHEY, CDR2 SVGAGI, per germline. This CDR3 is 17 amino acids long.

Concerning this clonotype itself: This sequence may be a read error, since a much larger clone differs from it by one base. J is TRBJ2-2 and V is TRBV2, with D possibly TRBD2 on 5 matching bases. The germline V gene has CDR1 SNHLY and CDR2 FYNNEI. There are 13 residues in the CDR3. The CDR3 coding sequence is TGTGCCAGCAGGTCGACGAACACCGGGGAGCTGTCTTTT. Its protein product is CASRSTNTGELSF.

This clonotype was recorded at least ten times. V is TRBV25-1 and J is TRBJ2-6; possible D gene TRBD1, 6 bases. Trimming took off 2 bases at V and 2 bases at J, with 16 bases between the two ends. CDR1 and CDR2 from the germline V gene are MGHDK and SYGVNS. CDR3 size: 18 residues. The CDR3 coding sequence is TGTGCCAGCAGTGAAATCTACGCCAACAGGGCTGGGGCCAACGTCCTGACTTTC. Its translation is CASSEIYANRAGANVLTF.

This clonotype appeared many times. The chain couples TRBV6-1 to TRBJ2-7, with D possibly being TRBD2 (5 bases). From germline, CDR1 is MNHNS and CDR2 SASEGT. Trimming took off 10 bases at V and 1 base at J, with 11 bases between the two ends. CDR3 length equals 12 residues. This CDR3 reads CATVSGSYEQYF. In DNA, the CDR3 is TGTGCCACCGTTTCGGGGTCCTACGAGCAGTACTTC.

The chain joins TRBV11-2 to TRBJ2-2; D gene unclear. Germline loops: CDR1 SGHAT, CDR2 FQNNGV. The length of the CDR3 is 13 residues. V was clipped by 1 base and J by 7 bases, with 7 bases between them. This chain's CDR3 is CASSLAMSGELFF. The CDR3 bases are TGTGCCAGCAGCTTAGCCATGAGCGGGGAGCTGTTTTTT.